This entry lists 26 T cell receptor beta chains sequenced from one sample in a study of metastatic and nonmetastatic thyroid tumors. Nobody among the patients had been given any treatment before thyroid surgery. TCRdb re-clonotyped the PCR reads through MiXCR. The repertoire includes about 43,000 clones, 3% to 3.5% of them detected once, and more than 8.5% sits in the top ten. The sequencing sample was made of blood. These receptors originate from a female donor with papillary thyroid cancer or a benign thyroid nodule (not recorded which). Some clones in this sample may be carry-over from other donors' samples.

The chain carries TRBV19 and TRBJ2-7; 8 bases map to TRBD1. Per germline, CDR1 LNHDA and CDR2 SQIVND (reference sequence). Unmatched junction bases numbered 3, after V lost 4 bases and J lost 4 bases. The CDR3 length is 13 residues. This CDR3 is CASSTGQGYEQYF. The DNA of the CDR3 is TGTGCCAGTAGTACAGGACAGGGTTACGAGCAGTACTTC.

This clone was picked up a small number of times. The rearrangement uses TRBV5-1 and TRBJ1-3; 7 bases match TRBD1. Losses at the gene ends were 1 base for V and 8 bases for J; bases not matched to a gene: 3. This CDR3 has 13 amino acids. The germline CDR1 and CDR2 sequences are SGHRS and YFSETQ. CDR3 sequence: CASSLTGEYTIYF. In nucleotides, the CDR3 is TGCGCCAGCAGCTTGACAGGGGAATACACCATATATTTT.

This clone has only a few counts. This sequence joins TRBV20-1 and TRBJ2-7, with TRBD1 identical over 9 bases. This CDR3 comprises 14 residues. CDR1 DFQATT and CDR2 SNEGSKA come from the germline V gene (reference sequence). Trimming cost V 0 bases and J 5 bases; bases outside gene matches: 5. CDR3 residues: CSARDRQGVNEQYF. The CDR3 nucleotides are TGCAGTGCTAGAGATCGACAGGGGGTCAACGAGCAGTACTTC.

This clone was seen ten or more times. The CDR3 DNA reads as TGTGCCAGCAGACAGGGGCGGAACACCGGGGAGCTGTTTTTT. It yields the protein CASRQGRNTGELFF. The V and J genes are TRBV2 and TRBJ2-2, with 7 bases that match TRBD1. From germline, CDR1 is SNHLY and CDR2 FYNNEI. Trimming at V came to 6 bases and at J to 1 base, leaving 2 bases not matched to a gene. The CDR3 has 14 amino acids.

There are many counts of this clone. The same CDR3 is also encoded by other DNA sequences in this sample. The J gene is TRBJ1-2, the V gene TRBV30, with D possibly matching TRBD1 (5 bases). Germline CDR1 and CDR2: GTSNPN and SVGIG (reference sequence). Trimming cost V 2 bases and J 4 bases, with 23 bases left between them. This CDR3 has 17 residues. The CDR3 sequence is CAWSSGAGGVYSYGYTF. The CDR3 DNA reads TGTGCCTGGAGTTCAGGTGCGGGGGGGGTCTATAGCTATGGCTACACCTTC.

The table lists this clone with many counts. V is TRBV5-6 and J is TRBJ2-3; D is undetermined. Germline V gene lookup returns CDR1 SGHDT and CDR2 YYEEEE. V lost 5 bases, J lost 2 bases, and 3 bases lay in between. The length of the CDR3 is 11 residues. The CDR3 bases are TGTGCCAGCAGGGACACAGATACGCAGTATTTT. It is translated as CASRDTDTQYF.

As concerns this clone: A read error may produce the germline difference seen at one junction end. V gene TRBV28 combines with J gene TRBJ2-7; the match to TRBD1 covers 10 bases. The CDR3 has 12 amino acids. CDR1 is MDHEN, CDR2 SYDVKM, per germline. The CDR3 DNA is TGTGCCAGCAGTCTGTCCGGGACAGGGGAGTTATTC. It specifies CASSLSGTGELF.

The chain combines TRBV5-1 with TRBJ2-1; D is ambiguous. Trimming removed 7 bases from V and 7 bases from J, with 15 bases in between. This CDR3 contains 13 residues. CDR1 is SGHRS and CDR2 is YFSETQ in the germline V gene. In DNA, the CDR3 is TGCGCCAGCCACAGTCCTTCCGGTAATGAGCAGTTCTTC. Protein product: CASHSPSGNEQFF.

This clone came up many times. This sequence joins TRBV11-3 and TRBJ1-1, with D possibly TRBD1 on 6 matching bases. Deletions cut 2 bases from V and 5 bases from J, with 15 bases between. Germline CDR1 SGHNT, CDR2 YENEEA. This CDR3 region has 15 residues. CDR3 bases: TGTGCCAGCAGCTTAACAGGGCTTCACAATACTGAAGCTTTCTTT. Encoded protein: CASSLTGLHNTEAFF.

This rearrangement joins TRBV12-3 or TRBV12-4 to TRBJ1-2, with a possible D match to TRBD1 (5 bases). V shed 5 bases and J shed 8 bases, with 18 bases lying between them. This CDR3 is 14 amino acids long. As DNA, the CDR3 is TGTGCCAGCAGTCCCGAGGGGAATCTCGGCGGCTACACCTTC. It is translated as CASSPEGNLGGYTF.

This clone was seen a handful of times. In nucleotides, the CDR3 is TGTGCCAGCAGTGAACAATCGACAGGGGCGAGGAGCAATGAGCAGTTCTTC. Amino acid sequence: CASSEQSTGARSNEQFF. J is TRBJ2-1 and V is TRBV6-1; 8 bases match TRBD1. There are 17 residues in the CDR3. The V gene's germline CDR1 is MNHNS and CDR2 SASEGT. The trim removed 2 bases at V and 6 bases at J, leaving 12 bases unmatched.

The genes are TRBV5-6 and TRBJ1-2; weak D call: TRBD1 (5 bases). Trimming cost V 5 bases and J 5 bases, with 16 bases left between them. Germline-derived CDR1 and CDR2 are SGHDT and YYEEEE. The CDR3 runs 14 residues. DNA of the CDR3: TGTGCCAGCAGGGTTCTGGGGGGTGGATATGGCTACACCTTC. Translated: CASRVLGGGYGYTF.

This clone was seen many times. The genes are TRBV3-1 and TRBJ1-2, with no clear D. The length of the CDR3 is 15 residues. Deletions cut 3 bases from V and 4 bases from J, with 15 bases between. Germline V gene sequence: CDR1 LGHDT, CDR2 YNNKEL (reference sequence). DNA of the CDR3: TGTGCCAGCAGCCAGGGAAGCATCGGAGCCTATGGCTACACCTTC. This sequence encodes CASSQGSIGAYGYTF.

This clone was observed at least ten times. J is TRBJ1-1 and V is TRBV6-1; D is uncertain. V was pared by 2 bases and J by 5 bases, with 12 bases between. This CDR3 is 14 amino acids long. The germline V gene encodes CDR1 MNHNS and CDR2 SASEGT. CDR3 amino acids: CASSESGEVTEAFF. CDR3 in DNA: TGTGCCAGCAGTGAAAGTGGGGAGGTTACTGAAGCTTTCTTT.

This clone was recorded many times. The J gene is TRBJ2-7, the V gene TRBV3-1; a possible D gene is TRBD1 (5 bases). Trimming cost V 1 base and J 6 bases, with 10 bases left between them. The germline CDR1 and CDR2 sequences are LGHDT and YNNKEL (reference sequence). CDR3 length: 13 amino acids. CDR3 coding DNA: TGTGCCAGCAGCCAAGTATCTAGGGGCGAGCAGTACTTC. It translates to CASSQVSRGEQYF.

This clone was counted many times. The chain uses TRBV12-3 or TRBV12-4 and TRBJ2-2; D ambiguous. The CDR3 totals 12 residues. V shed 2 bases and J shed 2 bases, with 0 bases lying between them. The CDR3 reads CASSLNTGELFF. The CDR3, as DNA: TGTGCCAGCAGTTTAAACACCGGGGAGCTGTTTTTT.

The chain is built from TRBV2 and TRBJ1-3, with TRBD1 as a possible D gene (5 bases). The CDR3 extends over 14 amino acids. Germline CDR1 SNHLY, CDR2 FYNNEI. The V end lost 2 bases, the J end lost 2 bases, and 7 bases lay between the germline ends. The CDR3: CASSEQGTGNTIYF. The CDR3 nucleotides are TGTGCCAGCAGTGAACAGGGCACTGGAAACACCATATATTTT.

The chain recombines TRBV30 with TRBJ1-6; 9 bases fit TRBD1. Germline values: CDR1 GTSNPN, CDR2 SVGIG (reference sequence). After removal of 2 bases from V and 8 bases from J, the junction contained 4 bases not matched to a gene. The CDR3 is 14 residues long. The chain's CDR3 is CAWSRDRADSPLHF. Written as DNA, the CDR3 is TGTGCCTGGAGTCGGGACAGGGCGGATTCACCCCTCCACTTT.

This clone was observed many times. Other DNA sequences of this sample code for an identical CDR3. This chain connects TRBV12-3 or TRBV12-4 to TRBJ1-1; D is perhaps TRBD1 (5 bases). V was pared by 7 bases and J by 1 base, with 13 bases between. This CDR3 has 14 amino acids. CDR3 coding DNA: TGTGCCAGCACCCTGTCGGGGCCGAACACTGAAGCTTTCTTT. Protein: CASTLSGPNTEAFF.

By frequency in the sample, this clone is medium-sized. J is TRBJ2-3 and V is TRBV11-2; TRBD1 agrees at 8 bases. CDR1 is SGHAT, CDR2 FQNNGV, per germline. Trimming removed 6 bases from V and 0 bases from J; junction bases left unmatched: 5. This CDR3 comprises 15 residues. CDR3 in DNA: TGTGCCAGCAGGCGGACAGGGCGAAGCACAGATACGCAGTATTTT. Its protein product is CASRRTGRSTDTQYF. Combining the CDR3 with reference TRBV11-2 and TRBJ2-3 gives the whole variable domain EAGVAQSPRYKIIEKRQSVAFWCNPISGHATLYWYQQILGQGPKLLIQFQNNGVVDDSQLPKDRFSAERLKGVDSTLKIQPAKLEDSAVYLCASRRTGRSTDTQYFGPGTRLTVL.

This clone was seen at least ten times. The chain employs TRBV30 and TRBJ1-1; 11 bases are shared with TRBD1. There are 13 residues in the CDR3. V was clipped by 5 bases and J by 7 bases; unmatched bases: 6. Germline assignment: CDR1 GTSNPN and CDR2 SVGIG (reference sequence). CDR3 sequence (DNA): TGTGCCTGGGGGACAGGGGGAGGCGGTGAAGCTTTCTTT. Protein sequence: CAWGTGGGGEAFF.

The chain couples TRBV6-1 to TRBJ2-1; 7 bases agree with TRBD1. Germline V gene lookup returns CDR1 MNHNS and CDR2 SASEGT. The CDR3 is 13 amino acids. J gave up 6 bases and V 7 bases, and 6 bases lay outside the gene matches. The CDR3 nucleotides read TGTGCCAGCAAACGGACAGGTGCCAATGAGCAGTTCTTC. Encoded protein: CASKRTGANEQFF.

In its sample, this clone was seen a few times. This chain links TRBV6-5 with TRBJ2-7, with D tentatively TRBD1 or TRBD2 (6 bases each). V was cut by 2 bases and J by 1 base, with 15 bases left in between. Looked up from germline, CDR1 is MNHEY and CDR2 is SVGAGI. The CDR3 runs to 16 residues. This chain's CDR3 is CASSYRGASPSYEQYF. In DNA form, the CDR3 reads TGTGCCAGCAGTTACAGGGGGGCAAGCCCATCCTACGAGCAGTACTTC.

The V call is TRBV30, the J call TRBJ1-2; D is uncertain. CDR1 is GTSNPN, CDR2 SVGIG, per germline (reference sequence). Trimming pared 0 bases from V and 4 bases from J, leaving 9 bases between. The CDR3 has 13 amino acids. CDR3 nucleotide sequence: TGTGCCTGGAGTGTGGGCGCCGGCTATGGCTACACCTTC. It yields the protein CAWSVGAGYGYTF.

At least ten counts were recorded for this clone. This sequence joins TRBV12-3 or TRBV12-4 and TRBJ2-1; 9 bases align to TRBD1. The CDR3 is 14 amino acids. V lost 6 bases, J lost 8 bases, and 8 bases stayed unmatched. Here the CDR3 DNA reads TGTGCCAGCAGCCGGGGACAGGGCAAAGATGAGCAGTTCTTC. Amino acid sequence: CASSRGQGKDEQFF.

This clone was counted at least ten times. The V and J genes are TRBV10-3 and TRBJ2-2; 11 bases fit TRBD2. With V trimmed by 5 bases and J by 0 bases, 8 bases remained unmatched. Germline V CDR1 and CDR2: ENHRY, SYGVKD. This CDR3 has 18 residues. The CDR3 sequence is CAISRTSGRIANTGELFF. The CDR3 nucleotides read TGTGCCATCAGTCGTACTAGCGGGAGAATCGCGAACACCGGGGAGCTGTTTTTT.